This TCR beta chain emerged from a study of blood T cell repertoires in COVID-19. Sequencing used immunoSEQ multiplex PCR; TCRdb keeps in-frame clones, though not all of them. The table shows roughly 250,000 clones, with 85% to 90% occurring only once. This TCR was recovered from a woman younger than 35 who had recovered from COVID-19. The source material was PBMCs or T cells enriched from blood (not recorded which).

The CDR3 region is CASRTTDRDEQFF. The DNA for the CDR3 is TGTGCCAGCAGAACCACGGACAGGGATGAGCAGTTCTTC. The chain recombines TRBV6-6 with TRBJ2-1; 8 bases agree with TRBD1. The CDR3 totals 13 residues. V was clipped by 6 bases and J by 8 bases; unmatched bases: 6. Germline V CDR1 and CDR2: MNHNY, SVGAGI (reference sequence).